The 10 T cell receptor beta chains reported below all come from one sample, sequenced in a study of T cells in Graves' hyperthyroidism and ophthalmopathy. RNA transcripts yielded amplified TCR beta CDR3 regions. The HTBI primer set served for first-round RT-PCR of the TCR CDR3. From the multiplex PCR reads, TCRdb called clonotypes with MiXCR, one entry per CDR3 protein. The sample contains 400,000 or so distinct CDR3 sequences, nearly 15% of which appear only once. Sequencing was done on a sample of blood. The source is a woman aged 55-69 years with Graves' ophthalmopathy.

This clonotype has a count of ten or more. V is TRBV6-1 and J is TRBJ2-1; TRBD2 is a possible D gene (6 bases). V was clipped by 2 bases and J by 6 bases, with 14 bases between them. Germline values: CDR1 MNHNS, CDR2 SASEGT. This CDR3 has 15 residues. The CDR3 bases are TGTGCCAGCAGTGAAATGGAGGGCCGGTCCAATGAGCAGTTCTTC. The encoded protein is CASSEMEGRSNEQFF.

A note on this clonotype: A much larger clone differs by one base, so this may be a read error. The chain carries TRBV28 and TRBJ1-1; D gene ambiguous. Germline-derived CDR1 and CDR2 are MDHEN and SYDVKM. V dropped 5 bases and J dropped 0 bases, with 10 bases sitting between them. The CDR3 extends over 14 amino acids. The CDR3: CASSEQSMNTEAFF. The CDR3 DNA follows: TGTGCCAGCAGTGAACAGAGCATGAACACTGAAGCTTTCTTT.

This clonotype came up many times. V gene TRBV12-3 or TRBV12-4 combines with J gene TRBJ1-5; 7 bases align to TRBD1. This CDR3 comprises 17 residues. V was clipped by 5 bases and J by 0 bases; unmatched bases: 10. The CDR3 region is CASSPSRDRYSNQPQHF. The DNA of the CDR3 is TGTGCCAGCAGTCCATCCCGGGACAGATATAGCAATCAGCCCCAGCATTTT.

This clonotype was detected only a few times. A much larger clone lies a single base off, so this may be a read error. The rearrangement links TRBV6-1 to TRBJ2-5; TRBD2 aligns across 7 bases. The CDR3 is 15 amino acids. The V gene's germline CDR1 is MNHNS and CDR2 SASEGT. The junction had 13 bases not matched to a gene; V was cut back by 7 bases and J by 5 bases. The CDR3 sequence: CASNKRGWGGETQYF. The CDR3 DNA is TGTGCCAGCAACAAACGGGGGTGGGGAGGGGAGACCCAGTACTTC.

This clonotype was picked up many times. The chain is built from TRBV7-2 and TRBJ1-2, with D uncertain. Trimming shortened V by 2 bases and J by 4 bases, and 11 bases separated the two germline ends. Looked up from germline, CDR1 is SGHTA and CDR2 is FQGNSA. The CDR3 is 14 residues long. CDR3 nucleotide sequence: TGTGCCAGCAGCTTAAGAGTGGTTGGCTATGGCTACACCTTC. Translation gives CASSLRVVGYGYTF.

Only a few counts were recorded for this clonotype. Relative to the germline gene, one junction end is altered; a read error may explain this. The chain employs TRBV29-1 and TRBJ2-2; D is possibly TRBD2 (5 bases). Germline V lookup: CDR1 SQVTM, CDR2 ANQGSEA. This CDR3 contains 14 residues. The CDR3 is CSVEWNRNTGELLF. CDR3 bases: TGCAGCGTTGAATGGAACCGGAACACCGGGGAGCTGCTTTTT.

This clonotype was recorded many times. The rearrangement uses TRBV6-1 and TRBJ2-3; 13 positions agree with TRBD2. Losses at the gene ends were 6 bases for V and 3 bases for J; bases not matched to a gene: 0. CDR3 length: 14 amino acids. The germline V gene has CDR1 MNHNS and CDR2 SASEGT. Here the CDR3 reads CASRTSGRTDTQYF. CDR3 nucleotide sequence: TGTGCCAGCAGGACTAGCGGGAGGACAGATACGCAGTATTTT.

This clonotype came up many times. The chain carries TRBV2 and TRBJ2-7; 9 bases agree with TRBD1. Germline CDR1 reads SNHLY; CDR2 reads FYNNEI. The CDR3 has 12 amino acids. With 7 bases clipped from V and 6 bases from J, the junction kept 4 bases outside the gene matches. In DNA, the CDR3 is TGTGCCAGCATGACAGGGGGGCGCGAGCAGTACTTC. This gives the protein CASMTGGREQYF.

This clonotype showed up just a few times. The rearrangement joins TRBV7-9 to TRBJ2-1; the D gene is possibly TRBD2 (6 bases). Germline CDR1 SEHNR, CDR2 FQNEAQ (reference sequence). V lost 3 bases, J lost 1 base, and 16 bases lay in between. The CDR3 totals 17 residues. The CDR3 loop is CASSLDTGVVSYNEQFF. The CDR3 coding sequence is TGTGCCAGCAGCTTGGACACGGGGGTAGTGTCCTACAATGAGCAGTTCTTC.

This clonotype was seen repeatedly, ten times or more. This rearrangement joins TRBV2 to TRBJ2-1; D unresolved. The CDR3 covers 14 residues. With 4 bases removed from V and 2 bases from J, the gap between germline ends came to 9 bases. Looked up from germline, CDR1 is SNHLY and CDR2 is FYNNEI. The CDR3 sequence is CASSVQAPYNEQFF. Here the CDR3 DNA reads TGTGCCAGCAGTGTCCAGGCGCCCTACAATGAGCAGTTCTTC.